Below, 12 T cell receptor beta chains from the same sample are listed, as sequenced in a study of blood T cell repertoires in COVID-19. Libraries were prepared by immunoSEQ multiplex PCR; TCRdb keeps only in-frame clonotypes and omits some of them. The sample holds some 200,000 clones; roughly four fifths are singletons and the top ten take approximately 8%. The sequenced sample was peripheral blood. These receptors were obtained from a woman aged 45 to 65 with active or convalescent COVID-19.

This chain links TRBV5-1 with TRBJ2-7; 9 bases agree with TRBD1. V trimming: 4 bases; J trimming: 6 bases; junction bases outside the gene matches: 2. The CDR3 consists of 12 residues. Germline assignment: CDR1 SGHRS and CDR2 YFSETQ. The CDR3: CASSRDRAEQYF. CDR3 DNA: TGCGCCAGCAGCAGGGACAGGGCCGAGCAGTACTTC.

The chain combines TRBV24-1 with TRBJ2-1; D possibly corresponds to TRBD1 (5 bases). This CDR3 has 12 residues. Trimming cost V 5 bases and J 7 bases, with 8 bases left between them. Germline loops: CDR1 KGHDR, CDR2 SFDVKD. DNA of the CDR3: TGTGCCACCAGTGGACAGAGGAATGAGCAGTTCTTC. Translation: CATSGQRNEQFF.

The rearrangement links TRBV6-5 to TRBJ1-2, with TRBD1 matching 7 bases. The CDR3 contains 14 residues. The junction had 8 bases not matched to a gene; V was cut back by 8 bases and J by 2 bases. Germline V gene lookup returns CDR1 MNHEY and CDR2 SVGAGI. The CDR3 region has the DNA TGTGCCAGCGGTTCCATGGGACAGAACTATGGCTACACCTTC. Protein product: CASGSMGQNYGYTF.

The V and J genes are TRBV30 and TRBJ2-3; the match to TRBD2 covers 9 bases. The junction had 8 bases not matched to a gene; V was cut back by 1 base and J by 3 bases. CDR1 and CDR2 (germline): GTSNPN, SVGIG (reference sequence). The CDR3 covers 16 residues. The CDR3 is CAWSAPGTSLTDTQYF. CDR3 DNA: TGTGCCTGGAGTGCCCCCGGGACTAGCCTAACAGATACGCAGTATTTT.

The V and J genes are TRBV5-1 and TRBJ2-6; tentatively, D is TRBD1 (5 bases). Germline CDR1 reads SGHRS; CDR2 reads YFSETQ. Trimming took off 1 base at V and 2 bases at J, with 10 bases between the two ends. This CDR3 is built from 16 residues. CDR3 region: CASSLTGSPGANVLTF. The CDR3, as DNA: TGCGCCAGCAGCTTGACAGGTTCCCCTGGGGCCAACGTCCTGACTTTC.

The genes are TRBV27 and TRBJ2-7; possible D gene TRBD1, 5 bases. The germline CDR1 and CDR2 sequences are MNHEY and SMNVEV (reference sequence). This CDR3 has 12 amino acids. With 8 bases removed from V and 2 bases from J, the gap between germline ends came to 10 bases. CDR3 sequence reads: CASWTRPYEQYV. In DNA, the CDR3 is TGTGCCAGCTGGACAAGGCCCTACGAGCAGTACGTC.

This chain joins TRBV15 and TRBJ2-2; tentative D call: TRBD1 (5 bases). V was shortened by 1 base and J by 1 base, with 7 bases between the two germline ends. The CDR3 consists of 15 residues. Germline V gives CDR1 LNHNV, CDR2 YYDKDF (reference sequence). Here the CDR3 reads CATSRGGQNTGELFF. CDR3 nucleotides: TGTGCCACCAGCAGAGGAGGACAGAACACCGGGGAGCTGTTTTTT.

CDR3 nucleotide sequence: TGTGCCAGCAGCTTAATCACAGGATACTACGAGCAGTACGTC. Translated, it gives CASSLITGYYEQYV. The rearrangement uses TRBV7-9 and TRBJ2-7; D is possibly TRBD1 (5 bases). The CDR3 consists of 14 residues. V lost 2 bases to trimming and J lost 3 bases, with 11 bases between them. Germline V lookup: CDR1 SEHNR, CDR2 FQNEAQ (reference sequence).

This chain connects TRBV11-2 to TRBJ2-1; D is ambiguous. The CDR3 totals 14 residues. Trimming left V 3 bases short and J 4 bases short, with 10 bases between. Looked up from germline, CDR1 is SGHAT and CDR2 is FQNNGV. The CDR3 is CASSLRDKYNEQFF. In nucleotides, the CDR3 is TGTGCCAGCAGCTTGCGCGACAAGTACAATGAGCAGTTCTTC.

The CDR3 loop reads CASSVWAGETGELFF. The CDR3 nucleotides read TGTGCCAGCAGCGTATGGGCGGGAGAGACCGGGGAGCTGTTTTTT. This chain connects TRBV9 to TRBJ2-2; 7 nucleotides align to TRBD2. After removal of 1 base from V and 5 bases from J, the junction contained 5 bases not matched to a gene. The germline V gene encodes CDR1 SGDLS and CDR2 YYNGEE. The CDR3 has 15 residues.

The chain couples TRBV10-2 to TRBJ2-7; D is possibly TRBD1 (5 bases). V shed 8 bases and J shed 5 bases, with 19 bases lying between them. From germline, CDR1 is WSHSY and CDR2 SAAADI. CDR3 length: 14 residues. The CDR3 reads CASLRQGKVDEQYV. The CDR3 coding sequence is TGCGCCAGCCTCAGGCAGGGTAAAGTGGACGAGCAGTACGTC.

The rearrangement joins TRBV19 to TRBJ1-2; D is perhaps TRBD1 (6 bases). The CDR3 loop spans 14 amino acids. Trimming shortened V by 3 bases and J by 3 bases, and 11 bases separated the two germline ends. From germline, CDR1 is LNHDA and CDR2 SQIVND (reference sequence). In nucleotides, the CDR3 is TGTGCCAGTAGTATTGCGGCAGGGGACTATGGCTACACCTTC. Translation gives CASSIAAGDYGYTF.